This TCR beta chain was profiled in a study of T cells expressing NK-cell markers. Background on the study: According to the study, TCR beta repertoires originated from sorted CD3+CD56+NKG2C+, CD3+CD56+NKG2C- and CD3+CD56-NKG2C+ T cells. Overall study results and limits: More than five donors showed dominant NKG2C+ clonotypes comprising roughly 1.0-7.5% of their CD8+ T cells.

The length of the CDR3 is 15 residues. With respect to this clonotype: Its specificity is unknown.

UMIs were included in TCR beta cDNA generated by 5'RACE template switching. Each CDR3 protein gets one entry in TCRdb, which reprocessed the 5' RACE reads and gives no DNA. Recorded for this sample: 200,000 to 300,000 distinct CDR3 sequences. This receptor was obtained from a man aged 18-30 years in good health. Sequenced sample: blood T cells: a sorted CD56 or NKG2C T cell subset, CD4+ or CD8+ T cells, or bulk PBMC T cells (not recorded which). The rearrangement joins TRBV12-3 or TRBV12-4 to TRBJ2-3; as DNA is missing, the TRBD1 call by TCRdb cannot be tested. CDR3 loop: CASRTSGASVNTQYF.